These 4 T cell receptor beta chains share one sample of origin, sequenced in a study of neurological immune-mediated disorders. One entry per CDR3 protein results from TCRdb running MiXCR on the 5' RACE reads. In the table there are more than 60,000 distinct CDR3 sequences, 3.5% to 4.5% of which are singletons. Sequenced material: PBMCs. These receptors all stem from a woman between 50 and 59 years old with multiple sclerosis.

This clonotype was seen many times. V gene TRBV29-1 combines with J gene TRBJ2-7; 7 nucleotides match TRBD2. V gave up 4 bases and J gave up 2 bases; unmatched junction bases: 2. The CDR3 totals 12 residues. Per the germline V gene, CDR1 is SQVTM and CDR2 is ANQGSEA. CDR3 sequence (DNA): TGCAGCGTTGCTAGCGGCACCTACGAGCAGTACTTC. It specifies CSVASGTYEQYF.

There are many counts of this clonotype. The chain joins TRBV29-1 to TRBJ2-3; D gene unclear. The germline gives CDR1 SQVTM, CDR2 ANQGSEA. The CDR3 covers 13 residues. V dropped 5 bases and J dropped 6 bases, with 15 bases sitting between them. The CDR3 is CSVLVFQGDTQYF. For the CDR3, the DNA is TGCAGCGTTCTGGTCTTTCAAGGGGATACGCAGTATTTT.

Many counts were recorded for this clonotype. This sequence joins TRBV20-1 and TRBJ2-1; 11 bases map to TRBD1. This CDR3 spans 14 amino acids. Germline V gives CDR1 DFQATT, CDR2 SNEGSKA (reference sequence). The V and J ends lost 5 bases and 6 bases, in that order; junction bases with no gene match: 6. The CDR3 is CSALSGTGGNEQFF. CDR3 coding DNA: TGCAGTGCTTTATCCGGGACAGGGGGCAATGAGCAGTTCTTC.

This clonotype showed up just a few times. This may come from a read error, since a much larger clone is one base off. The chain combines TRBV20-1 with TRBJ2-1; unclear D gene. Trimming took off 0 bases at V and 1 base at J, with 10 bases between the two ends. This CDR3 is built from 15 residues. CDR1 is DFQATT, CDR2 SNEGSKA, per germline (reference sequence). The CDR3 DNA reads TGCAGTGCTAGAGATCGGGTAAGATCCTACAATGAGCAGTTCTTC. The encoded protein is CSARDRVRSYNEQFF.